These T cell receptor beta chains were read from a single sample in a study of blood T cell repertoires in COVID-19. The data were produced by immunoSEQ multiplex PCR, yet TCRdb's version contains in-frame clones alone and is incomplete. This table has approximately 130,000 clones, roughly 79% appearing once. Sequenced input: peripheral blood. All receptors derive from a man older than 75 with acute or convalescent COVID-19. The CDR3 runs from the conserved cysteine through the conserved F or W. The D gene is left open where the match is weak. Only part of the rows carry a size: once, few, many, or a class if the clone is expanded.

d_call clone_size j_call v_call cdr3_length cdr3_aa cdr3_nt
TRBD1 . TRBJ1-1 TRBV10-3 13 CAIRADRDTEAFF TGTGCCATCAGGGCGGACAGGGATACTGAAGCTTTCTTT
. . TRBJ2-2 TRBV12-1 18 CASSSSLLAGAYTGELFF TGTGCCAGCAGCTCAAGTTTACTAGCGGGGGCGTACACCGGGGAGCTGTTTTTT
TRBD1 . TRBJ1-1 TRBV6-6 13 CASSRTGVVEAFF TGTGCCAGCAGCCGTACAGGGGTGGTGGAAGCTTTCTTT
. . TRBJ1-6 TRBV11-2 14 CASSLAVNNSPLHF TGTGCCAGCAGCTTAGCAGTCAATAATTCACCCCTCCACTTT
. . TRBJ2-3 TRBV2 12 CASRIEADTQYF TGTGCCAGCAGGATAGAAGCAGATACGCAGTATTTT
TRBD1 . TRBJ2-1 TRBV28 16 CASRVMGQTSYNEQFF TGTGCCAGCAGGGTCATGGGACAGACCTCCTACAATGAGCAGTTCTTC
TRBD1 . TRBJ1-5 TRBV18 14 CASSPQGVNQPQHF TGTGCCAGCTCACCCCAGGGGGTCAATCAGCCCCAGCATTTT
TRBD1 . TRBJ2-7 TRBV19 13 CASRKTGDDEQYF TGTGCCAGTAGGAAGACAGGGGATGACGAGCAGTACTTC
TRBD1 . TRBJ2-2 TRBV10-3 15 CAISRTGAPTGELFF TGTGCCATCAGCCGGACAGGGGCGCCCACCGGGGAGCTGTTTTTT
. many TRBJ2-7 TRBV5-1 14 CASSLVPTNYEQYF TGCGCCAGCAGCTTGGTACCAACTAACTACGAGCAGTACTTC
TRBD1 once TRBJ1-2 TRBV2 14 CASRGTGENYGYTF TGTGCCAGCAGGGGGACAGGGGAGAACTATGGCTACACCTTC
. . TRBJ2-2 TRBV7-9 14 CASSLQGNTGELFF TGTGCCAGCAGTCTACAGGGGAACACCGGGGAGCTGTTTTTT
. . TRBJ2-5 TRBV5-1 13 CASSPGQLETQYF TGCGCCAGCAGCCCGGGTCAGCTGGAGACCCAGTACTTC
. . TRBJ2-3 TRBV19 18 CASNPRGYRQGNTDTQYF TGTGCCAGTAATCCCAGGGGTTACAGGCAGGGTAACACAGATACGCAGTATTTT
. . TRBJ2-7 TRBV27 14 CASSLQGGAYEQYF TGTGCCAGCAGTTTACAGGGTGGAGCCTACGAGCAGTACTTC
TRBD1 many TRBJ1-2 TRBV6-5 15 CASSPKTGAAYGYTF TGTGCCAGCAGTCCTAAAACAGGGGCCGCCTATGGCTACACCTTC
TRBD2 . TRBJ2-3 TRBV27 18 CASSFLRTSGGAADTQYF TGTGCCAGCAGTTTCCTCAGGACTAGCGGGGGGGCGGCAGATACGCAGTATTTT
TRBD2 few TRBJ2-2 TRBV7-2 16 CASSSQRGGGTGELFF TGTGCCAGCAGCTCGCAGCGGGGGGGCGGCACCGGGGAGCTGTTTTTT
. . TRBJ2-3 TRBV12-3/TRBV12-4 11 CASSFRDTQYF TGTGCCAGCAGTTTTAGAGATACGCAGTATTTT
TRBD1 few TRBJ1-1 TRBV5-6 15 CASSIRDRLNTEAFF TGTGCCAGCAGCATCCGGGACAGGTTGAACACTGAAGCTTTCTTT
. . TRBJ1-5 TRBV30 15 CAWSRGQGINQPQHF TGTGCCTGGAGTAGAGGACAAGGGATAAATCAGCCCCAGCATTTT
. . TRBJ1-4 TRBV6-2/TRBV6-3 17 CASSAGTYRRANEKLFF TGTGCCAGCAGTGCCGGGACTTACAGGAGGGCTAATGAAAAACTGTTTTTT
. . TRBJ1-2 TRBV5-4 13 CASSLAREWGYTF TGTGCCAGCAGCTTGGCTAGGGAGTGGGGCTACACCTTC
. once TRBJ2-2 TRBV2 14 CASSSGGNTGELFF TGTGCCAGCAGTTCCGGGGGGAACACCGGGGAGCTGTTTTTT
. . TRBJ2-1 TRBV4-1 17 CASSQDRERGARDEQFF TGCGCCAGCAGCCAAGATCGGGAACGGGGGGCCCGCGATGAGCAGTTCTTC
. . TRBJ2-1 TRBV6-2/TRBV6-3 13 CASRPPGRGEQFF TGTGCCAGCAGACCTCCCGGGAGAGGTGAGCAGTTCTTC
TRBD1 . TRBJ1-6 TRBV10-3 17 CAISRLGTGEFDSPLHF TGTGCCATCAGCAGATTAGGGACAGGGGAGTTTGATTCACCCCTCCACTTT
. few TRBJ1-5 TRBV6-2/TRBV6-3 17 CASSYWPAGPEDQPQHF TGTGCCAGCAGTTACTGGCCGGCTGGTCCGGAGGATCAGCCCCAGCATTTT
. . TRBJ2-5 TRBV7-2 15 CASSLVSPPKETQYF TGTGCCAGCAGCTTAGTGTCGCCCCCTAAGGAGACCCAGTACTTC
TRBD2 . TRBJ2-5 TRBV7-6 15 CASSRYSGPQETQYF TGTGCCAGCAGCCGGTATAGCGGGCCTCAAGAGACCCAGTACTTC
TRBD1 . TRBJ1-2 TRBV6-1 13 CASSEMRTGGYTF TGTGCCAGCAGTGAGATGAGGACAGGTGGCTACACCTTC
TRBD1 . TRBJ1-5 TRBV4-1 15 CASSQKPGGTQPQHF TGCGCCAGCAGCCAGAAGCCAGGGGGGACACAGCCCCAGCATTTT
. . TRBJ1-6 TRBV4-1 18 CASSQVSGRVGGNSPLHF TGCGCCAGCAGCCAAGTGAGTGGCCGGGTCGGGGGTAATTCACCCCTCCACTTT
. . TRBJ2-7 TRBV9 17 CASSVEGRGQRNYEQYF TGTGCCAGCAGCGTGGAGGGTAGAGGGCAGAGAAATTACGAGCAGTACTTC
. once TRBJ1-1 TRBV6-5 12 CAIKPPISEAFF TGTGCCATCAAGCCCCCCATCTCTGAAGCTTTCTTT
TRBD2 . TRBJ2-7 TRBV7-8 12 CASSRGGTEQYF TGTGCCAGCAGCCGCGGGGGGACCGAGCAGTACTTC
. . TRBJ1-5 TRBV6-2/TRBV6-3 15 CASSWWSGDNQPQHF TGTGCCAGCAGCTGGTGGTCGGGGGATAATCAGCCCCAGCATTTT
TRBD2 . TRBJ2-2 TRBV2 16 CASKKTSGGLTGELFF TGTGCCAGCAAAAAGACTAGCGGGGGGCTCACCGGGGAGCTGTTTTTT
. . TRBJ2-7 TRBV5-1 13 CASSLVQGYEQYF TGCGCCAGCAGCTTGGTTCAGGGATACGAGCAGTACTTC
. . TRBJ2-2 TRBV7-2 14 CASSFDRAGGELFF TGTGCCAGCAGCTTCGACAGAGCCGGAGGGGAGCTGTTTTTT
TRBD1 . TRBJ1-4 TRBV4-2 17 CASSLLRGQGTNEKLFF TGTGCCAGCAGCCTATTAAGGGGACAGGGGACGAATGAAAAACTGTTTTTT
. . TRBJ2-7 TRBV7-6 16 CASSLGSSAETYEQYF TGTGCCAGCAGCTTAGGATCCAGCGCAGAGACCTACGAGCAGTACTTC
. few TRBJ1-5 TRBV6-2/TRBV6-3 14 CASSTGILNQPQHF TGTGCCAGCAGTACAGGGATTCTCAATCAGCCCCAGCATTTT
TRBD1 . TRBJ1-6 TRBV3-1/TRBV3-2 13 CASSQAGGRRLHF TGTGCCAGCAGCCAAGCAGGGGGCAGGCGCCTCCACTTT
TRBD1 . TRBJ1-2 TRBV6-5 15 CASTGLEQGMDGYTF TGTGCCAGCACTGGGTTAGAACAGGGGATGGATGGCTACACCTTC
. . TRBJ1-1 TRBV12-3/TRBV12-4 13 CASRRQAYTEAFF TGTGCCAGCCGCCGACAGGCTTACACTGAAGCTTTCTTT
TRBD2 once TRBJ2-5 TRBV5-4 13 CASSLAGGVTQYF TGTGCCAGCAGCTTGGCCGGGGGGGTGACCCAGTACTTC
. . TRBJ1-5 TRBV2 15 CASSRLSGSNQPQHF TGTGCCAGCAGTCGTTTATCCGGTAGCAATCAGCCCCAGCATTTT
TRBD1 . TRBJ2-7 TRBV11-2 14 CASSIGQGIYEQYF TGTGCCAGCAGCATAGGACAGGGAATCTACGAGCAGTACTTC
TRBD2 . TRBJ2-3 TRBV7-9 14 CASSTSGGSDTQYF TGTGCCAGCAGCACTAGCGGGGGTTCAGATACGCAGTATTTT
. few TRBJ1-1 TRBV2 14 CASSGSGDSAEAFF TGTGCCAGCAGTGGCTCCGGGGATTCGGCTGAAGCTTTCTTT
TRBD1 . TRBJ2-3 TRBV7-8 15 CASSRQGAGTDTQYF TGTGCCAGCTCCAGACAGGGGGCGGGCACAGATACGCAGTATTTT
. . TRBJ1-5 TRBV19 15 CASCKGLYSNQPQHF TGTGCCAGTTGTAAGGGGCTATATAGCAATCAGCCCCAGCATTTT
. . TRBJ1-6 TRBV11-2 18 CASSLDWNRVSRNSPLHF TGTGCCAGCAGCTTAGACTGGAACAGGGTGAGTCGGAATTCACCCCTCCACTTT
. . TRBJ2-3 TRBV18 13 CASSPSYTDTQYF TGTGCCAGCTCACCGTCTTACACAGATACGCAGTATTTT